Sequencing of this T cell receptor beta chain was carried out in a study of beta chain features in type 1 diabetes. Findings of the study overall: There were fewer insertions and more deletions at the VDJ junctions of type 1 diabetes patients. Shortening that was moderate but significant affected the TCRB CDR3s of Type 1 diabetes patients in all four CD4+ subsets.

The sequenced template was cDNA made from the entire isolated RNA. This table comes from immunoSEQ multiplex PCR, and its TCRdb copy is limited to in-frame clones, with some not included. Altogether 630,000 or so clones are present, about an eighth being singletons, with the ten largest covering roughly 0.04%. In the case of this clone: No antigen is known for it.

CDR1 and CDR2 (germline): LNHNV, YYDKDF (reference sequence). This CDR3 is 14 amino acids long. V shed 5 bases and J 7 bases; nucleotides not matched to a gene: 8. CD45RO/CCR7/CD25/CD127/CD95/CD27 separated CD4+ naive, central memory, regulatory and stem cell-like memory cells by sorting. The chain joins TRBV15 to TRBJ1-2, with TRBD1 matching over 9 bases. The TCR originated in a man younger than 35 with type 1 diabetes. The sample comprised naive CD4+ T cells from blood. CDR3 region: CATSPRTGEPGYTF. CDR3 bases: TGTGCCACCAGCCCCCGGACAGGGGAGCCTGGCTACACCTTC.